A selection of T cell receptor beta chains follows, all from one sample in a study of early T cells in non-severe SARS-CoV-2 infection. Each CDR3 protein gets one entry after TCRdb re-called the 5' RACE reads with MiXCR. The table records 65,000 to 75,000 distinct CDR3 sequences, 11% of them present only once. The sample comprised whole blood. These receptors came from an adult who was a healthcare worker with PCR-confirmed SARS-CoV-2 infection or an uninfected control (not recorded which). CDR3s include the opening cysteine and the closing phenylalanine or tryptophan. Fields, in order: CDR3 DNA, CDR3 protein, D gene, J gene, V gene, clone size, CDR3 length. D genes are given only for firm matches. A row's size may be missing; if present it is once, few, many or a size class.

CDR3nt: TGTGCCAGCAGCTTAAACGGTCCAGGTCGGAATGAAAAACTGTTTTTT; CDR3aa: CASSLNGPGRNEKLFF; d_gene: .; j_gene: TRBJ1-4; v_gene: TRBV7-3; abundance: many; len: 16
CDR3nt: TGCAGCGTTACTTCGGGATCCAAAGCTTTCTTT; CDR3aa: CSVTSGSKAFF; d_gene: .; j_gene: TRBJ1-1; v_gene: TRBV29-1; abundance: few; len: 11
CDR3nt: TGTGCCAGCAGGTTACAGGGGGCCCCCTACGAGCAGTACTTC; CDR3aa: CASRLQGAPYEQYF; d_gene: TRBD1; j_gene: TRBJ2-7; v_gene: TRBV6-5; abundance: many; len: 14
CDR3nt: TGCAGTGCTAAGGCGGGATTAGGGACAGATACGCAGTATTTT; CDR3aa: CSAKAGLGTDTQYF; d_gene: .; j_gene: TRBJ2-3; v_gene: TRBV20-1; abundance: many; len: 14
CDR3nt: TGCGCCAGCAGCTTTGGGGCCGTAGAGACCCAGTACTTC; CDR3aa: CASSFGAVETQYF; d_gene: .; j_gene: TRBJ2-5; v_gene: TRBV5-1; abundance: .; len: 13
CDR3nt: TGCAGTGCTAGAGACCTGACTAGCGGGGCCTCCTACAATGAGCAGTTCTTC; CDR3aa: CSARDLTSGASYNEQFF; d_gene: TRBD2; j_gene: TRBJ2-1; v_gene: TRBV20-1; abundance: .; len: 17
CDR3nt: TGCAGCGGGGGACAGGCGGGCTACGAGCAGTACTTC; CDR3aa: CSGGQAGYEQYF; d_gene: TRBD1; j_gene: TRBJ2-7; v_gene: TRBV29-1; abundance: many; len: 12
CDR3nt: TGTGCCAGCAGCTTAGGCCCCGGACAGAGCACAGATACGCAGTATTTT; CDR3aa: CASSLGPGQSTDTQYF; d_gene: .; j_gene: TRBJ2-3; v_gene: TRBV11-2; abundance: .; len: 16
CDR3nt: TGTGCCAGCAGCACCGGAGGAAGCACTGAAGCTTTCTTT; CDR3aa: CASSTGGSTEAFF; d_gene: .; j_gene: TRBJ1-1; v_gene: TRBV5-5; abundance: many; len: 13
CDR3nt: TGCGCCAGCAGCTTTGGGGGACCCCCCGAGGTTCATACGCAGTATTTT; CDR3aa: CASSFGGPPEVHTQYF; d_gene: .; j_gene: TRBJ2-3; v_gene: TRBV5-1; abundance: many; len: 16
CDR3nt: TGCGCCAGCAGCCCCGGACAGGGCTACAATGAGCAGTTCTTC; CDR3aa: CASSPGQGYNEQFF; d_gene: TRBD1; j_gene: TRBJ2-1; v_gene: TRBV5-1; abundance: many; len: 14
CDR3nt: TGCGCCAGCAGTGAGTTTTCAGACAATGAGCAGTTCTTC; CDR3aa: CASSEFSDNEQFF; d_gene: .; j_gene: TRBJ2-1; v_gene: TRBV10-2; abundance: once; len: 13
CDR3nt: TGTGCCAGCACCCAAGGGACAAGGTTTGTAGGCGGGACGGAAGCCTACGAGCAGTACTTC; CDR3aa: CASTQGTRFVGGTEAYEQYF; d_gene: .; j_gene: TRBJ2-7; v_gene: TRBV7-8; abundance: many; len: 20
CDR3nt: TGTGCCATCTATAAGGTTGGCAAAAACATTCAGTACTTC; CDR3aa: CAIYKVGKNIQYF; d_gene: .; j_gene: TRBJ2-4; v_gene: TRBV6-1; abundance: many; len: 13
CDR3nt: TGTGCCAGCAGGCCGCCGAGCTCCTACAATGAGCAGTTCTTC; CDR3aa: CASRPPSSYNEQFF; d_gene: .; j_gene: TRBJ2-1; v_gene: TRBV28; abundance: .; len: 14
CDR3nt: TGTGCCAGCAGCCAAGCAGGAAATTCACCCCTCCACTTT; CDR3aa: CASSQAGNSPLHF; d_gene: .; j_gene: TRBJ1-6; v_gene: TRBV3-1; abundance: many; len: 13
CDR3nt: TGTGCCATCAGTGAGGACAGGGGGCTGGACATTCAGTACTTC; CDR3aa: CAISEDRGLDIQYF; d_gene: TRBD1; j_gene: TRBJ2-4; v_gene: TRBV10-3; abundance: .; len: 14
CDR3nt: TGTGCCAGCAGTGAGGGAGGGAGGGGAAACATTCAGTACTTC; CDR3aa: CASSEGGRGNIQYF; d_gene: TRBD2; j_gene: TRBJ2-4; v_gene: TRBV25-1; abundance: many; len: 14
CDR3nt: TGCAGTGCTTCTCTAGGCCCGCGGGAGCAGTACTTC; CDR3aa: CSASLGPREQYF; d_gene: .; j_gene: TRBJ2-7; v_gene: TRBV20-1; abundance: .; len: 12
CDR3nt: TGTGCCAGTAGTGATGGTTCTAGCGGACAGACCCAGTACTTC; CDR3aa: CASSDGSSGQTQYF; d_gene: TRBD2; j_gene: TRBJ2-5; v_gene: TRBV19; abundance: .; len: 14
CDR3nt: TGTGCCAGCAGGCTTAGCGGGAGAGGTAAAGAGCAGTACTTC; CDR3aa: CASRLSGRGKEQYF; d_gene: TRBD2; j_gene: TRBJ2-7; v_gene: TRBV28; abundance: .; len: 14
CDR3nt: TGTGCCAGCAGCGAGGGGCTGACCGGACCCAATCAGCCCCAGCATTTT; CDR3aa: CASSEGLTGPNQPQHF; d_gene: .; j_gene: TRBJ1-5; v_gene: TRBV7-9; abundance: many; len: 16
CDR3nt: TGTGCCAGCAGCCTCACTCCGAATCAGGAACACAATGAGCAGTTCTTC; CDR3aa: CASSLTPNQEHNEQFF; d_gene: .; j_gene: TRBJ2-1; v_gene: TRBV7-8; abundance: .; len: 16
CDR3nt: TGTGCCAGCAGTTTAACAGGGCACGGGGCCAACGTCCTGACTTTC; CDR3aa: CASSLTGHGANVLTF; d_gene: .; j_gene: TRBJ2-6; v_gene: TRBV27; abundance: few; len: 15
CDR3nt: TGTGCCAGCAGCTTGGGGGCGACAGAGCCCTCCTACGAGCAGTACTTC; CDR3aa: CASSLGATEPSYEQYF; d_gene: .; j_gene: TRBJ2-7; v_gene: TRBV5-6; abundance: few; len: 16
CDR3nt: TGTGCCAGCAGCTTTGGCGGGAGCCCCTACAATGAGCAGTTCTTC; CDR3aa: CASSFGGSPYNEQFF; d_gene: TRBD2; j_gene: TRBJ2-1; v_gene: TRBV7-9; abundance: many; len: 15
CDR3nt: TGTGCCAGCAGCCCTTACAATGAGCAGTTCTTC; CDR3aa: CASSPYNEQFF; d_gene: .; j_gene: TRBJ2-1; v_gene: TRBV14; abundance: many; len: 11
CDR3nt: TGCAGTGCCGTGAGCGGGAGTCGGAACAATGAGCAGTTCTTC; CDR3aa: CSAVSGSRNNEQFF; d_gene: TRBD2; j_gene: TRBJ2-1; v_gene: TRBV20-1; abundance: .; len: 14
CDR3nt: TGTGCCAGCAGCCATCCAGGGGGCTACGAGCAGTACTTC; CDR3aa: CASSHPGGYEQYF; d_gene: TRBD1; j_gene: TRBJ2-7; v_gene: TRBV3-1; abundance: many; len: 13
CDR3nt: TGTGCCAGCAGCCGAGGAGAGGGACTCCATCCGTACTTC; CDR3aa: CASSRGEGLHPYF; d_gene: .; j_gene: TRBJ2-7; v_gene: TRBV7-8; abundance: .; len: 13
CDR3nt: TGTGCCAGCTCACCTGGGGGGCCCGGGAACACCGGGGAGCTGTTTTTT; CDR3aa: CASSPGGPGNTGELFF; d_gene: .; j_gene: TRBJ2-2; v_gene: TRBV18; abundance: few; len: 16
CDR3nt: TGTGCCAGCAGCTTGGTAGGACAGGGGATCCAAGAGACCCAGTACTTC; CDR3aa: CASSLVGQGIQETQYF; d_gene: TRBD1; j_gene: TRBJ2-5; v_gene: TRBV5-6; abundance: .; len: 16
CDR3nt: TGCGCCAGCAGCTTGATGCCCGACGTGGTTGAGCAGTACTTC; CDR3aa: CASSLMPDVVEQYF; d_gene: .; j_gene: TRBJ2-7; v_gene: TRBV5-1; abundance: few; len: 14
CDR3nt: TGTGCCTGGGCCTACAATGAGCAGTTCTTC; CDR3aa: CAWAYNEQFF; d_gene: .; j_gene: TRBJ2-1; v_gene: TRBV30; abundance: few; len: 10
CDR3nt: TGCGCCAGCAGCCAAACAGGGGGTGCCCTCGACGAGCAGTACTTC; CDR3aa: CASSQTGGALDEQYF; d_gene: TRBD1; j_gene: TRBJ2-7; v_gene: TRBV4-1; abundance: few; len: 15
CDR3nt: TGTGCCAGCAGCTCGACAGGGGGGAAAGAGACCCAGTACTTC; CDR3aa: CASSSTGGKETQYF; d_gene: TRBD1; j_gene: TRBJ2-5; v_gene: TRBV11-2; abundance: .; len: 14
CDR3nt: TGCGCCAGCACTCCCCTGCGGGGCCGAGATACGCAGTATTTT; CDR3aa: CASTPLRGRDTQYF; d_gene: .; j_gene: TRBJ2-3; v_gene: TRBV5-1; abundance: few; len: 14
CDR3nt: TGTGCCAGCACCTTGAGTTATCCCCCCTACGAGCAGTACTTC; CDR3aa: CASTLSYPPYEQYF; d_gene: .; j_gene: TRBJ2-7; v_gene: TRBV27; abundance: many; len: 14
CDR3nt: TGTGCCAGCAGTGCCGGGAGGAGCACAGATACGCAGTATTTT; CDR3aa: CASSAGRSTDTQYF; d_gene: TRBD2; j_gene: TRBJ2-3; v_gene: TRBV2; abundance: .; len: 14
CDR3nt: TGCAGCGTCGCACAGGGTTGGACTGAAGCTTTCTTT; CDR3aa: CSVAQGWTEAFF; d_gene: .; j_gene: TRBJ1-1; v_gene: TRBV29-1; abundance: many; len: 12
CDR3nt: TGTGCCAGCTCCCATCGCGGACAGGGCGTTCAGCCCCAGCATTTT; CDR3aa: CASSHRGQGVQPQHF; d_gene: TRBD1; j_gene: TRBJ1-5; v_gene: TRBV18; abundance: many; len: 15
CDR3nt: TGTGCCAGCTCGGCGCGGGGGACCTTCACAGATACGCAGTATTTT; CDR3aa: CASSARGTFTDTQYF; d_gene: TRBD2; j_gene: TRBJ2-3; v_gene: TRBV18; abundance: few; len: 15
CDR3nt: TGTGCCAGCAGCCCCGAGGGACATTCCTACGAGCAGTACTTC; CDR3aa: CASSPEGHSYEQYF; d_gene: .; j_gene: TRBJ2-7; v_gene: TRBV7-9; abundance: many; len: 14
CDR3nt: TGCGCCAGCAGCCCCGGACAGGGGGCGCGTCACACTGAAGCTTTCTTT; CDR3aa: CASSPGQGARHTEAFF; d_gene: TRBD1; j_gene: TRBJ1-1; v_gene: TRBV5-1; abundance: .; len: 16
CDR3nt: TGCAGCGGCAGGGGGCGAACGAACCCTGAAGCTTTCTTT; CDR3aa: CSGRGRTNPEAFF; d_gene: TRBD1; j_gene: TRBJ1-1; v_gene: TRBV29-1; abundance: few; len: 13
CDR3nt: TGCGCCAGCAGTGAGTCGTTTGGGGAGGGGTTAAACATTCAGTACTTC; CDR3aa: CASSESFGEGLNIQYF; d_gene: TRBD2; j_gene: TRBJ2-4; v_gene: TRBV10-2; abundance: .; len: 16
CDR3nt: TGCAGCGTTGAGGCAGATACGCAGTATTTT; CDR3aa: CSVEADTQYF; d_gene: .; j_gene: TRBJ2-3; v_gene: TRBV29-1; abundance: .; len: 10
CDR3nt: TGTGCCACCAGTGAATCAGGACTAGCGGGTATCGCAGATACGCAGTATTTT; CDR3aa: CATSESGLAGIADTQYF; d_gene: TRBD2; j_gene: TRBJ2-3; v_gene: TRBV24-1; abundance: few; len: 17
CDR3nt: TGCAGCGTTGTAGGGGGTATAACCCAGTACTTC; CDR3aa: CSVVGGITQYF; d_gene: .; j_gene: TRBJ2-5; v_gene: TRBV29-1; abundance: many; len: 11
CDR3nt: TGTGCCATCAGTGCGGGGGCGCGAAAAGATACGCAGTATTTT; CDR3aa: CAISAGARKDTQYF; d_gene: .; j_gene: TRBJ2-3; v_gene: TRBV10-3; abundance: .; len: 14
CDR3nt: TGTGCCAGCAGTTACTCGTGGGGACAGGGAGGTAACGAGCAGTACTTC; CDR3aa: CASSYSWGQGGNEQYF; d_gene: TRBD1; j_gene: TRBJ2-7; v_gene: TRBV6-6; abundance: few; len: 16
CDR3nt: TGTGCCAGCTCACCATTTCAAGGACTAGCGGGAGATGCGTACAATGAGCAGTTCTTC; CDR3aa: CASSPFQGLAGDAYNEQFF; d_gene: TRBD2; j_gene: TRBJ2-1; v_gene: TRBV18; abundance: .; len: 19
CDR3nt: TGTGCCTGGAGTGTGCAGGGCTATGGCTACACCTTC; CDR3aa: CAWSVQGYGYTF; d_gene: .; j_gene: TRBJ1-2; v_gene: TRBV30; abundance: many; len: 12
CDR3nt: TGCGCCAGCAGCTTGTTAGCTAGGGGACCAGATACGCAGTATTTT; CDR3aa: CASSLLARGPDTQYF; d_gene: .; j_gene: TRBJ2-3; v_gene: TRBV5-1; abundance: .; len: 15
CDR3nt: TGCGCCAGCAGCGGAACAGTTCACGAGCAGTACTTC; CDR3aa: CASSGTVHEQYF; d_gene: .; j_gene: TRBJ2-7; v_gene: TRBV5-1; abundance: many; len: 12
CDR3nt: TGTGCTAGTGGTTTGTCACTTTCCAATGAGCAGTTCTTC; CDR3aa: CASGLSLSNEQFF; d_gene: .; j_gene: TRBJ2-1; v_gene: TRBV12-5; abundance: .; len: 13
CDR3nt: TGTGCCAGCAGCGTAGAGGCTAGCGGCAATGAGCAGTTCTTC; CDR3aa: CASSVEASGNEQFF; d_gene: TRBD2; j_gene: TRBJ2-1; v_gene: TRBV9; abundance: many; len: 14
CDR3nt: TGTGCCAGCAGCCCGGGACAGGGCAGAGAGACCCAGTACTTC; CDR3aa: CASSPGQGRETQYF; d_gene: TRBD1; j_gene: TRBJ2-5; v_gene: TRBV11-2; abundance: .; len: 14
CDR3nt: TGTGCCAGCAGTCGAGGCGGGAGGAACACAGATACGCAGTATTTT; CDR3aa: CASSRGGRNTDTQYF; d_gene: TRBD2; j_gene: TRBJ2-3; v_gene: TRBV6-5; abundance: .; len: 15